This T cell receptor (beta chain) was found in a study of T cell repertoires in cytomegalovirus infection. Study details: Newly reported HLA-C-restricted and thoroughly characterized HLA-B-restricted CMV epitopes were employed. It was the public TCR beta signatures that indicated both CMV infection and matching HLA type.

V trimming: 5 bases; J trimming: 7 bases; junction bases outside the gene matches: 4. The CDR3 contains 13 residues. Per the germline V gene, CDR1 is SEHNR and CDR2 is FQNEAQ (reference sequence). Findings of the study overall: In two of eight donors, the top clonotype was HLA-C-restricted CMV-specific. Public TCR beta family frequency separated CMV-and-HLA carriers, including in an independent cohort.

Concerning this clonotype itself: Its specificity is unknown.

MiXCR, run by TCRdb on the reads, gives a single entry per CDR3 protein. The sample has 50,000 to 65,000 distinct CDR3 sequences, 20% to 25% seen once. The TCR was taken from a human donor in good health (CMV status not recorded). Some clones in this sample may be carry-over from other donors' samples. The sequences come from CD8+ T cells from cultured PBMCs, collected from culture after CMV antigen stimulation. V usage is TRBV7-9 and J usage is TRBJ1-5; 8 bases map to TRBD1. For the CDR3, the DNA is TGTGCCAGCAGCCTCGACAGGGGCCAGCCCCAGCATTTT. This translates into CASSLDRGQPQHF.